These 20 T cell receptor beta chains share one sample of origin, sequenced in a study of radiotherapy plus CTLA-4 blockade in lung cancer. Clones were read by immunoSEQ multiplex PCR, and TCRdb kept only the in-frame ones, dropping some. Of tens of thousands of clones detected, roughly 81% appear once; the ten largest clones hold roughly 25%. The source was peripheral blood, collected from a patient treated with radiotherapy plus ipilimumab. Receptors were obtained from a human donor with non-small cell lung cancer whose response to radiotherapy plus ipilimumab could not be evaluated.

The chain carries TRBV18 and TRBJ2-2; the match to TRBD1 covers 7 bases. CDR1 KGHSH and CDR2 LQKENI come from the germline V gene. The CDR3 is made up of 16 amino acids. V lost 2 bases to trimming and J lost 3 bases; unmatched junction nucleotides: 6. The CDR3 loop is CASSPKGAGDTGELFF. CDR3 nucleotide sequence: TGTGCCAGCTCACCAAAGGGGGCAGGGGACACCGGGGAGCTGTTTTTT.

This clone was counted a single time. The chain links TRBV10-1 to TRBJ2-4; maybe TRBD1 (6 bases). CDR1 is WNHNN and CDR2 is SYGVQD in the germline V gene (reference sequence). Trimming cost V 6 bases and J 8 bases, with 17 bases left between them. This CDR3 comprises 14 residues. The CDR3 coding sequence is TGCGCCAGCAGAGGAAACGTGGGGGCGGACATTCAGTACTTC. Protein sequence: CASRGNVGADIQYF.

The CDR3 nucleotides read TGTGCCAGCAGCCCCCGAGGGACAACCGGAAACACCATATATTTT. Protein sequence: CASSPRGTTGNTIYF. This chain joins TRBV7-2 and TRBJ1-3, with D perhaps TRBD1 (6 bases). This CDR3 is 15 amino acids long. CDR1 and CDR2 from the germline V gene are SGHTA and FQGNSA. Trimming took off 5 bases at V and 4 bases at J, with 15 bases between the two ends.

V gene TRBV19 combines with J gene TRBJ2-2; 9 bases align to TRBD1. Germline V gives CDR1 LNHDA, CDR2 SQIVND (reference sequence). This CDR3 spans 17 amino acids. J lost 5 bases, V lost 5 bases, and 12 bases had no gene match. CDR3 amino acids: CASSGRDRDTLTGELFF. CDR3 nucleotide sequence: TGTGCCAGTAGTGGCCGGGACAGGGATACTTTAACCGGGGAGCTGTTTTTT.

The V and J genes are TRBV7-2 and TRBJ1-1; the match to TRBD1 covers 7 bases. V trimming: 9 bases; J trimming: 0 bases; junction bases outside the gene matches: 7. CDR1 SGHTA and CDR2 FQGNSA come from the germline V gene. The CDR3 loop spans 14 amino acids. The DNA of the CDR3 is TGTGCCAGTGCAGGGGGAGGAATGAACACTGAAGCTTTCTTT. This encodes CASAGGGMNTEAFF.

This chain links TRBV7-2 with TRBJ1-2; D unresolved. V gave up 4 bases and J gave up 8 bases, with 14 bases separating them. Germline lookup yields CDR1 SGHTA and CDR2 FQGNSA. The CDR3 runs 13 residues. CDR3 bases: TGTGCCAGCAGCTCGACCAAGGGAGGGGGCTACACCTTC. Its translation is CASSSTKGGGYTF.

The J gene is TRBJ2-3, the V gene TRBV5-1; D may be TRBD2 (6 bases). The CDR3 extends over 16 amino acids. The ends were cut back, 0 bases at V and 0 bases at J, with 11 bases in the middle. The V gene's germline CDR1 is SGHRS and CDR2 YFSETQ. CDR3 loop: CASSLGNSGSTDTQYF. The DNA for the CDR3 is TGCGCCAGCAGCTTGGGCAATAGCGGAAGCACAGATACGCAGTATTTT.

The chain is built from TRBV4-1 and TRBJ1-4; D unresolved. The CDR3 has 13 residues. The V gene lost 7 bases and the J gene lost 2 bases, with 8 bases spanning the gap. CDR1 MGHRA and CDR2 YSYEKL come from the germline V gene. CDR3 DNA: TGCGCCAGCAAGCGGGAGACTAATGAAAAACTGTTTTTT. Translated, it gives CASKRETNEKLFF.

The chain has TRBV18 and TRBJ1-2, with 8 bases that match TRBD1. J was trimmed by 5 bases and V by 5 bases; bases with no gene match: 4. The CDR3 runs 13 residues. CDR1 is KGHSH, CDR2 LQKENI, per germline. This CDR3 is CASSLDRDYGYTF. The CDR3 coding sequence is TGTGCCAGCTCATTGGACAGGGATTATGGCTACACCTTC.

The CDR3: CASSSLTEAFF. CDR3 coding DNA: TGTGCCAGCAGCTCCCTGACTGAAGCTTTCTTT. The chain has TRBV7-8 and TRBJ1-1; the D is unclear. Trimming took off 4 bases at V and 5 bases at J, with 5 bases between the two ends. This CDR3 is 11 amino acids long. Germline CDR1 and CDR2: SGHVS and FQNEAQ.

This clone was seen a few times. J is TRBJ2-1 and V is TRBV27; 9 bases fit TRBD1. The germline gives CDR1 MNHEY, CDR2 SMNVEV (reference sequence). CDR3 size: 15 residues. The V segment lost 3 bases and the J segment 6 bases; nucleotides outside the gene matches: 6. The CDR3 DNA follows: TGTGCCAGCAGTTTCCCGGGACAGGGTGGCAATGAGCAGTTCTTC. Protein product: CASSFPGQGGNEQFF.

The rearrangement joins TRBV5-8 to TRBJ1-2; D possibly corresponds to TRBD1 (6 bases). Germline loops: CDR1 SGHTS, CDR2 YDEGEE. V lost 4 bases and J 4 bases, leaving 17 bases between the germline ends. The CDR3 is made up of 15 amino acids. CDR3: CASSPTPGHPYGYTF. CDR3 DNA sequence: TGTGCCAGCAGCCCAACCCCGGGACATCCCTATGGCTACACCTTC.

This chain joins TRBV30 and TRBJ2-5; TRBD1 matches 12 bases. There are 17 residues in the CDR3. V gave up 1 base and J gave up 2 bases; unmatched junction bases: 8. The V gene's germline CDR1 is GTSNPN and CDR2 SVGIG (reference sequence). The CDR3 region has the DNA TGTGCCTGGAGTGCCGGGACAGGGGGCCGGGGGCAAGAGACCCAGTACTTC. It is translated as CAWSAGTGGRGQETQYF. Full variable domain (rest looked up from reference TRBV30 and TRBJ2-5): SQTIHQWPATLVQPVGSPLSLECTVEGTSNPNLYWYRQAAGRGLQLLFYSVGIGQISSEVPQNLSASRPQDRQFILSSKKLLLSDSGFYLCAWSAGTGGRGQETQYFGPGTRLLVL.

The CDR3 DNA reads as TGTGCCAGCAGTTACTCCTTTGACAGGGGGTCCTACGAGCAGTACTTC. Translating it yields CASSYSFDRGSYEQYF. The chain has TRBV6-5 and TRBJ2-5, with 9 bases matching TRBD1. The J call may not be correct, given that the DNA end is closer to TRBJ2-7. There are 16 residues in the CDR3. Germline CDR1 reads MNHEY; CDR2 reads SVGAGI.

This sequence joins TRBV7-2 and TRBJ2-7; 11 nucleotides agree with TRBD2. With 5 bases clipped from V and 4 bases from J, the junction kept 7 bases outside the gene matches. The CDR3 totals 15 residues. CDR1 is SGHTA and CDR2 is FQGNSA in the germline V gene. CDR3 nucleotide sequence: TGTGCCAGCAGCCGTACTAGCGGGAGCTATTACGAGCAGTACTTC. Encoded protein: CASSRTSGSYYEQYF.

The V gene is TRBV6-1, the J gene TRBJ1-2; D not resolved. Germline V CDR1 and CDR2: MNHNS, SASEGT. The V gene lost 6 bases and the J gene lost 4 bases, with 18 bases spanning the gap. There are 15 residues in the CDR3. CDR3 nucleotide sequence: TGTGCCAGCAGCTCCCTAGACGGTACCCGCTATGGCTACACCTTC. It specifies CASSSLDGTRYGYTF.

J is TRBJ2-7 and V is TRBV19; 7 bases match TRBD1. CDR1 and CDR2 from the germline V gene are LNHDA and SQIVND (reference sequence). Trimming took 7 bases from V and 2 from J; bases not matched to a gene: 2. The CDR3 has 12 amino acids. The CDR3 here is CASTGTAYEQYF. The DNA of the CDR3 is TGTGCCAGTACCGGGACAGCCTACGAGCAGTACTTC.

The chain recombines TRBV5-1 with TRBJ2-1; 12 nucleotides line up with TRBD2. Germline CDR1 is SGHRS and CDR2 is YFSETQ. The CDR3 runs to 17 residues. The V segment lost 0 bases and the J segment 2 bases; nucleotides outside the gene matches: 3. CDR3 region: CASSLELAGGAYNEQFF. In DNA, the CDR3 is TGCGCCAGCAGCTTGGAACTAGCGGGAGGAGCCTACAATGAGCAGTTCTTC.

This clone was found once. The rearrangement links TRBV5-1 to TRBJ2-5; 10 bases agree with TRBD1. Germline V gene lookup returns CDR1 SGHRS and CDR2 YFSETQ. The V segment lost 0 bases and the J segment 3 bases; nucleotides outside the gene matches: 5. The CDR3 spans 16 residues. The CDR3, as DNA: TGCGCCAGCAGCTTGGACGGGACAGGGGCCGAAGAGACCCAGTACTTC. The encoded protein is CASSLDGTGAEETQYF.

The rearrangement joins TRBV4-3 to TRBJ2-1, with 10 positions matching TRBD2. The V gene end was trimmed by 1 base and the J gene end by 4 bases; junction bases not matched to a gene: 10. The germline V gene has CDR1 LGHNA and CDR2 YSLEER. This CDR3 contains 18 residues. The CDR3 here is CASSQVYLRTSGYNEQFF. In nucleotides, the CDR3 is TGCGCCAGCAGCCAAGTATATCTTCGGACTAGCGGATACAATGAGCAGTTCTTC.